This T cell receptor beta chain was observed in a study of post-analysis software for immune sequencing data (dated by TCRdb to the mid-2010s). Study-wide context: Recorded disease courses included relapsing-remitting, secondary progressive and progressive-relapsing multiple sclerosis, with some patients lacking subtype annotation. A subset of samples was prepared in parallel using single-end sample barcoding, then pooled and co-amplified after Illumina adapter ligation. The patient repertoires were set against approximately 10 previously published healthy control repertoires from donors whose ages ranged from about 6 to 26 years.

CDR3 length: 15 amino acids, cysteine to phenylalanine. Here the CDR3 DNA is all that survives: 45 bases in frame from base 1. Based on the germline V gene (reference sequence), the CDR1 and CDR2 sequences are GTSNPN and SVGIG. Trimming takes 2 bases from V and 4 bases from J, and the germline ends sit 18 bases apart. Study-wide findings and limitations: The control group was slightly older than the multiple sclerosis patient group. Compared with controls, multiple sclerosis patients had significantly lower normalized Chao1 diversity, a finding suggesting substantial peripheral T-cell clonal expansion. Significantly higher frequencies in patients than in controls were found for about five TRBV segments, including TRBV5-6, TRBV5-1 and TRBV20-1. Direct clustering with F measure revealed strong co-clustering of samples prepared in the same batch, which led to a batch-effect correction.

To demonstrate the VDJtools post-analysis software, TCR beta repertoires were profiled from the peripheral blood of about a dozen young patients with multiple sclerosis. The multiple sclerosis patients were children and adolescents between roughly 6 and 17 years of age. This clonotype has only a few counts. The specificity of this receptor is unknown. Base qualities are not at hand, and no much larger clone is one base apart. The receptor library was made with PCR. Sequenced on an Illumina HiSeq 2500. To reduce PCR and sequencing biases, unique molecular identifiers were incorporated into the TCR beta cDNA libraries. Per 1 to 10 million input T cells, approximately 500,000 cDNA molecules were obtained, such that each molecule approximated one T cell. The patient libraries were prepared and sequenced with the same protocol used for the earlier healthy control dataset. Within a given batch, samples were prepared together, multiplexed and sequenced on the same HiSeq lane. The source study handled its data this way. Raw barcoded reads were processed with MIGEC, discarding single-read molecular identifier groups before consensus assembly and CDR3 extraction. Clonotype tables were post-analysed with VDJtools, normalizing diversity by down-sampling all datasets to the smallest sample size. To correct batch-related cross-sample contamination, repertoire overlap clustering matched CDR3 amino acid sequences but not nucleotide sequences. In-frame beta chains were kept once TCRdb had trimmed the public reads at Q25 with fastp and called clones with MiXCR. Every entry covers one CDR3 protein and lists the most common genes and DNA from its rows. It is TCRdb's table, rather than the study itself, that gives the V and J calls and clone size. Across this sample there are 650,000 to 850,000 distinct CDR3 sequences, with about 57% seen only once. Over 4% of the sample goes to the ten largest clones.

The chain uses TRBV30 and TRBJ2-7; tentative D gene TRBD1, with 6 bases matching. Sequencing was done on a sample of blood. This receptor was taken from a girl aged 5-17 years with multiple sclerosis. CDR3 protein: CAWSTPRGQGYEQYF. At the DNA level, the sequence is TGTGCCTGGAGTACTCCCAGGGGACAAGGATACGAGCAGTACTTC.